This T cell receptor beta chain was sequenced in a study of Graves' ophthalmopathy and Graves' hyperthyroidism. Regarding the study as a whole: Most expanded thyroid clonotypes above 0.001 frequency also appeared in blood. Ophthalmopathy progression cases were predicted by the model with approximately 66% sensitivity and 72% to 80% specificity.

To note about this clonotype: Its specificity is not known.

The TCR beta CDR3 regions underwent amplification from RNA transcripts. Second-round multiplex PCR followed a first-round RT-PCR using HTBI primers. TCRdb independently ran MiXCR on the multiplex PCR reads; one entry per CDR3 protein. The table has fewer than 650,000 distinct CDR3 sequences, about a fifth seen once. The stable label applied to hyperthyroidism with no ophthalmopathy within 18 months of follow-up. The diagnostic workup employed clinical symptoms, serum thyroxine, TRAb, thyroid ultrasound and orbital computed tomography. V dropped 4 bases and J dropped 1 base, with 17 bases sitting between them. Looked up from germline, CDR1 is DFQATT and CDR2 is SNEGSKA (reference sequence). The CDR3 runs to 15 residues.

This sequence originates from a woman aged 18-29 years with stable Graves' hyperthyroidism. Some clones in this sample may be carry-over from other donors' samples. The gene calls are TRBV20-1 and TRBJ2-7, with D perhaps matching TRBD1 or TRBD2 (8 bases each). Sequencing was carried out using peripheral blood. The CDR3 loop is CSATRGPSGSYEQYF. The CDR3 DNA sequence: TGCAGTGCTACCAGGGGGCCTAGCGGGTCCTACGAGCAGTACTTC.